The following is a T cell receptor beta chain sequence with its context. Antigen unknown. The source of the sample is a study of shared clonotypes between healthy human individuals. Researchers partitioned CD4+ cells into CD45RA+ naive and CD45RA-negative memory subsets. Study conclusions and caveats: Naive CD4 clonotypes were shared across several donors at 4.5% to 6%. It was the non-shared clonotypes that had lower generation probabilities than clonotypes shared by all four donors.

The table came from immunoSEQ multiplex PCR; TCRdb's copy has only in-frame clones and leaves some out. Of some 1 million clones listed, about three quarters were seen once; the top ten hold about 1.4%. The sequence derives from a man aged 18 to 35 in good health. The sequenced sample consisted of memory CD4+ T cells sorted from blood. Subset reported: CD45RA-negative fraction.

The CDR3, as DNA: TGTGCCAGCAGCCGAGGGACCGACGTCGGGGAGCTGTTTTTT. It yields the protein CASSRGTDVGELFF. V is TRBV27 and J is TRBJ2-2; D is tentatively TRBD1 or TRBD2 (5 bases each). From germline, CDR1 is MNHEY and CDR2 SMNVEV (reference sequence). The CDR3 is 14 residues long. V lost 6 bases and J 7 bases, leaving 15 bases between the germline ends.